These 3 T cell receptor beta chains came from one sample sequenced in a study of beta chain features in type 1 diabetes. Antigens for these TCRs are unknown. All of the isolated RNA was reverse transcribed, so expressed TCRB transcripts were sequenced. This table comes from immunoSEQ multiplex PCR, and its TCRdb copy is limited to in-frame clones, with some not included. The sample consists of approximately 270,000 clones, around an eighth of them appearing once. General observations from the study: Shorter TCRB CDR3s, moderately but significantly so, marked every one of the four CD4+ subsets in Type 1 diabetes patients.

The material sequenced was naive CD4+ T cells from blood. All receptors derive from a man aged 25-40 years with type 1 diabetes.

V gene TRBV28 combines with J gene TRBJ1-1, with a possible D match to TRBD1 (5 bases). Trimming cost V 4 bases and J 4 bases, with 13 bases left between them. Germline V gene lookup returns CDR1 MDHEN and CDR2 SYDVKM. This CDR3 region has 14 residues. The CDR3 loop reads CASSSGTRFTEAFF. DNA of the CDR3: TGTGCCAGCAGTTCCGGGACTCGCTTCACTGAAGCTTTCTTT.

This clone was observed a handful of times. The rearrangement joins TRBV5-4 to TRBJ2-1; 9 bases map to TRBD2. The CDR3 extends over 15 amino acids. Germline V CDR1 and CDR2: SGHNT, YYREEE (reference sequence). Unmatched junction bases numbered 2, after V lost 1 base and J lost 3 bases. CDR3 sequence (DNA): TGTGCCAGCAGCTTGTCTAGCGGGGACTACAATGAGCAGTTCTTC. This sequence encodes CASSLSSGDYNEQFF.

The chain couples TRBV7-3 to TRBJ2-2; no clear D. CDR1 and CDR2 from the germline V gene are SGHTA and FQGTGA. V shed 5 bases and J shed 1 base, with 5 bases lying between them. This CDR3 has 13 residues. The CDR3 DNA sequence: TGTGCCAGCAGCCCACTGAACACCGGGGAGCTGTTTTTT. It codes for CASSPLNTGELFF.